These T cell receptor beta chains were read from a single sample in a study of beta chain features in type 1 diabetes. Clones were sequenced by immunoSEQ multiplex PCR, and TCRdb holds only the in-frame ones, with some missing. This sample has approximately 160,000 clones, with 7% to 10% found just once. Sample: central memory CD4+ T cells from blood. Receptors were obtained from a young woman in good health. Both conserved end residues are part of each CDR3. The D gene is left open where the match is weak. Clone size, where shown, is once, few, many, or a class for clones that have expanded.

V gene: TRBV19; J gene: TRBJ2-7; D gene: .; clone size: .; CDR3 length: 13; CDR3 DNA: TGTGCCAGTAGCATACGGAGTACCGACGAGCAGTACTTC; CDR3 protein: CASSIRSTDEQYF
V gene: TRBV6-1; J gene: TRBJ2-7; D gene: TRBD2; clone size: .; CDR3 length: 15; CDR3 DNA: TGTGCCAGCAGTGCTAGACTAGCGGGAGCCTACGAGCAGTACTTC; CDR3 protein: CASSARLAGAYEQYF
V gene: TRBV4-1; J gene: TRBJ1-4; D gene: .; clone size: many; CDR3 length: 12; CDR3 DNA: TGCGCCAGCAGGCACCCGAGGGAAAAACTGTTTTTT; CDR3 protein: CASRHPREKLFF
V gene: TRBV30; J gene: TRBJ2-7; D gene: .; clone size: .; CDR3 length: 12; CDR3 DNA: TGTGCCTGGAGTCCGAGTTACTACGAGCAGTACTTC; CDR3 protein: CAWSPSYYEQYF
V gene: TRBV23-1; J gene: TRBJ1-5; D gene: TRBD1; clone size: .; CDR3 length: 15; CDR3 DNA: TGCGCCAGCAGTCGAGGGACAGGGGACAATCAGCCCCAGCATTTT; CDR3 protein: CASSRGTGDNQPQHF
V gene: TRBV6-1; J gene: TRBJ2-3; D gene: .; clone size: few; CDR3 length: 15; CDR3 DNA: TGTGCCAGCAGTGAAGTGAACGAGTCGTCCGGTACGCAGTATTTT; CDR3 protein: CASSEVNESSGTQYF
V gene: TRBV11-2; J gene: TRBJ2-2; D gene: .; clone size: .; CDR3 length: 14; CDR3 DNA: TGTGCCAGCAGCCTCGAGGGTGGGATCGGGGAGCTGTTTTTT; CDR3 protein: CASSLEGGIGELFF
V gene: TRBV5-1; J gene: TRBJ1-1; D gene: TRBD1; clone size: .; CDR3 length: 12; CDR3 DNA: TGCGCCAGCAGCTCCAGGGGGACTGAAGCTTTCTTT; CDR3 protein: CASSSRGTEAFF
V gene: TRBV29-1; J gene: TRBJ1-2; D gene: TRBD1; clone size: few; CDR3 length: 11; CDR3 DNA: TGCAGCGGGACAGGGGCGGATGGCTACACCTTC; CDR3 protein: CSGTGADGYTF
V gene: TRBV7-2; J gene: TRBJ2-7; D gene: TRBD2; clone size: .; CDR3 length: 15; CDR3 DNA: TGTGCCAGCAGCGACGGACTAGCGGGGTCCTACGAGCAGTACTTC; CDR3 protein: CASSDGLAGSYEQYF
V gene: TRBV30; J gene: TRBJ1-2; D gene: .; clone size: .; CDR3 length: 12; CDR3 DNA: TGTGCCTGGAGTCGGCAGGCCTATGGCTACACCTTC; CDR3 protein: CAWSRQAYGYTF
V gene: TRBV4-3; J gene: TRBJ2-2; D gene: .; clone size: .; CDR3 length: 15; CDR3 DNA: TGCGCCAGCAGCTCCAGGGGAGTAAGCTCCGGGGAGCTGTTTTTT; CDR3 protein: CASSSRGVSSGELFF
V gene: TRBV9; J gene: TRBJ2-2; D gene: .; clone size: many; CDR3 length: 15; CDR3 DNA: TGTGCCAGCAGCGTAGCCCAGGGTTTAACCGGGGAGCTGTTTTTT; CDR3 protein: CASSVAQGLTGELFF
V gene: TRBV19; J gene: TRBJ2-1; D gene: .; clone size: .; CDR3 length: 17; CDR3 DNA: TGTGCCAGTAGTATTCGGACTACCGCGAGCTCCTACAATGAGCAGTTCTTC; CDR3 protein: CASSIRTTASSYNEQFF
V gene: TRBV4-2; J gene: TRBJ1-6; D gene: TRBD1; clone size: few; CDR3 length: 16; CDR3 DNA: TGTGCCAGCAGCCAGATTGACAGGGGATCAGATTCACCCCTCCACTTT; CDR3 protein: CASSQIDRGSDSPLHF
V gene: TRBV7-2; J gene: TRBJ2-7; D gene: TRBD2; clone size: .; CDR3 length: 14; CDR3 DNA: TGTGCCAGCAGCCTCAGACTAGCGACACACGAGCAGTACTTC; CDR3 protein: CASSLRLATHEQYF
V gene: TRBV7-2; J gene: TRBJ1-2; D gene: .; clone size: .; CDR3 length: 16; CDR3 DNA: TGTGCCAGCAGGTCAGGCACCGAAGTCGGGGGACATGGCTACACCTTC; CDR3 protein: CASRSGTEVGGHGYTF
V gene: TRBV11-2; J gene: TRBJ2-1; D gene: TRBD2; clone size: .; CDR3 length: 14; CDR3 DNA: TGTGCCAGCAGCTTACTAGCGGGGGCGAGGGGGAAGTTCTTC; CDR3 protein: CASSLLAGARGKFF
V gene: TRBV5-1; J gene: TRBJ2-5; D gene: TRBD2; clone size: few; CDR3 length: 15; CDR3 DNA: TGCGCCAGCAGCCCGGATGCGGGGGGGCAAGAGACCCAGTACTTC; CDR3 protein: CASSPDAGGQETQYF
V gene: TRBV6-1; J gene: TRBJ2-1; D gene: TRBD2; clone size: .; CDR3 length: 14; CDR3 DNA: TGTGCCAGCAGTGAAAGAACGTTGCGGGGGGGGAAGTTCTTC; CDR3 protein: CASSERTLRGGKFF
V gene: TRBV5-1; J gene: TRBJ2-1; D gene: .; clone size: .; CDR3 length: 14; CDR3 DNA: TGCGCCAGCAGCTTGGGACAGACCTACAATGAGCAGTTCTTC; CDR3 protein: CASSLGQTYNEQFF
V gene: TRBV5-1; J gene: TRBJ2-1; D gene: TRBD2; clone size: .; CDR3 length: 14; CDR3 DNA: TGCGCCAGCAGCTTGTATACGGGGGGGAATGAGCAGTTCTTC; CDR3 protein: CASSLYTGGNEQFF
V gene: TRBV5-1; J gene: TRBJ2-5; D gene: TRBD2; clone size: .; CDR3 length: 15; CDR3 DNA: TGCGCCAGCAGCTTGGTCGGTAGCGGGAGTGAGACCCAGTACTTC; CDR3 protein: CASSLVGSGSETQYF